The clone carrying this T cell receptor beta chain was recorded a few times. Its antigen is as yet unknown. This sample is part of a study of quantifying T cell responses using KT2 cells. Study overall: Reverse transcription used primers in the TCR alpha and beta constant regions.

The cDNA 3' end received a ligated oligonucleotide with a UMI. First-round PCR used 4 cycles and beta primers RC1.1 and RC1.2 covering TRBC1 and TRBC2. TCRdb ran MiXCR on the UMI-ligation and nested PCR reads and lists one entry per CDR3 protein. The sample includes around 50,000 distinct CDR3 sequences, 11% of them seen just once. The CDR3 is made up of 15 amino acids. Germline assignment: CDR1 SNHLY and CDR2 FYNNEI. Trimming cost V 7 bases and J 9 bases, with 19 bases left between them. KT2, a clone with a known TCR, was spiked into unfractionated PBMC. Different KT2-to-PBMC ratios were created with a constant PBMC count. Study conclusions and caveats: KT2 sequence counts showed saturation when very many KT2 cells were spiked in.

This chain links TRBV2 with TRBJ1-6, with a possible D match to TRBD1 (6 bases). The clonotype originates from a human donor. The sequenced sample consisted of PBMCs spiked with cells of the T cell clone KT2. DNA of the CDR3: TGTGCCAGCAATCAAGGGGGGCTCGGTATTTCACCCCTCCACTTT. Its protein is CASNQGGLGISPLHF.